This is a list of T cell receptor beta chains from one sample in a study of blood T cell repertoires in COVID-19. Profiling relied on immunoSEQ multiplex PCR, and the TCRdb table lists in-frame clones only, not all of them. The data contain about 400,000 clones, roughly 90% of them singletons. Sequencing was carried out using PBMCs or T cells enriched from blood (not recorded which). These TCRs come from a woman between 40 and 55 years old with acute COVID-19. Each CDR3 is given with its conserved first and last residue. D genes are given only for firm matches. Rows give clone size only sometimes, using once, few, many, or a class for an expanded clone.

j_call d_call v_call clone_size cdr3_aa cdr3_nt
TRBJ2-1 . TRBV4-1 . CASSQGFNGDNEQFF TGCGCCAGCAGCCAAGGCTTCAACGGAGACAATGAGCAGTTCTTC
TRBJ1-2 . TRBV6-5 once CASSYSSQANGYTF TGTGCCAGCAGTTACTCATCTCAGGCCAATGGCTACACCTTC
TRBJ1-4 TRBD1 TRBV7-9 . CASSPRTGGFGTNEKLFF TGTGCCAGCAGCCCGAGGACAGGGGGCTTCGGAACTAATGAAAAACTGTTTTTT
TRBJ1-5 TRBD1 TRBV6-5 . CASSPTGASNQPQHF TGTGCCAGCAGTCCGACAGGGGCAAGCAATCAGCCCCAGCATTTT
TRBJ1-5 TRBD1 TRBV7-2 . CASSLEGAVSNQPQHF TGTGCCAGCAGCTTAGAGGGGGCGGTTAGCAATCAGCCCCAGCATTTT
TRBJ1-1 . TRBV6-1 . CASSEVQSGRTEAFF TGTGCCAGCAGTGAGGTTCAATCAGGGCGGACTGAAGCTTTCTTT
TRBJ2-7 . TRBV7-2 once CASSLAPGVLEYEQYF TGTGCCAGCAGCTTAGCCCCAGGGGTACTCGAGTACGAGCAGTACTTC
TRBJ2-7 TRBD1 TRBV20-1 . CSASSADRSYEQYF TGCAGTGCTAGTTCTGCGGACAGGTCCTACGAGCAGTACTTC
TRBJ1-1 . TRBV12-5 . CASGIFGGTEAFF TGTGCTAGTGGCATCTTCGGGGGCACTGAAGCTTTCTTT
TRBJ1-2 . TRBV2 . CASSDEFGQNYGYTF TGTGCCAGCAGTGACGAATTCGGACAGAACTATGGCTACACCTTC
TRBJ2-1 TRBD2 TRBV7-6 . CASSSTSGGWDEQFF TGTGCCAGCAGCAGCACTAGCGGGGGGTGGGATGAGCAGTTCTTC
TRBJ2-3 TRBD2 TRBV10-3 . CAISWDYRKPSTDTQYF TGTGCCATCAGTTGGGACTACCGTAAACCTAGCACAGATACGCAGTATTTT
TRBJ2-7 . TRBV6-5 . CASSAEGGLYEQYF TGTGCCAGCAGCGCGGAGGGGGGGCTCTACGAGCAGTACTTC
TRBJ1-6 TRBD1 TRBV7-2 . CASSADRGYSPLHF TGTGCCAGCAGCGCAGACAGGGGTTATTCACCCCTCCACTTT
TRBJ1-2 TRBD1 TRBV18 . CASSRTDRGTYGYTF TGTGCCAGCTCACGGACGGACAGGGGCACGTATGGCTACACCTTC
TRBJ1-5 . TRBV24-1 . CATSDFRDANQPQHF TGTGCCACCAGTGATTTCAGGGATGCCAATCAGCCCCAGCATTTT
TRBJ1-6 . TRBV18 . CASSQRGDSSYNSPLHF TGTGCCAGCTCACAACGGGGTGATAGCTCCTATAATTCACCCCTCCACTTT
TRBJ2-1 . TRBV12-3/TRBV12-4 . CASTSVNEQFF TGTGCCAGCACGTCGGTCAATGAGCAGTTCTTC
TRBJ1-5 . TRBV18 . CASSSVGSQPNQPQHF TGTGCCAGCTCTTCCGTTGGCTCCCAACCCAATCAGCCCCAGCATTTT